The 3 T cell receptor beta chains given below trace back to one sample, sequenced in a study of T cell changes during pregnancy in multiple sclerosis. This table comes from immunoSEQ multiplex PCR, and its TCRdb copy is limited to in-frame clones, with some not included. This table holds more than 35,000 clones, roughly nine tenths found once. The sequenced sample was CD4+ T cells from peripheral blood mononuclear cells, obtained in the first trimester of pregnancy. These receptors were taken from a female donor in good health, enrolled as a control in a pregnancy study.

This clone turned up a few times. The J gene is TRBJ2-3, the V gene TRBV2, with TRBD2 matching 12 bases. Germline CDR1 is SNHLY and CDR2 is FYNNEI. J gave up 2 bases and V 7 bases, and 7 bases lay outside the gene matches. The CDR3 totals 16 residues. The CDR3 DNA reads as TGTGCCAGCACCCGACTAGCGGGGGTATTCACAGATACGCAGTATTTT. It translates to CASTRLAGVFTDTQYF.

The CDR3 is CASSLGTGGPYEQYF. CDR3 coding DNA: TGTGCCAGCAGCTTAGGGACAGGGGGCCCCTACGAGCAGTACTTC. This chain joins TRBV7-8 and TRBJ2-7; 11 bases align to TRBD1. CDR3 length: 15 residues. The V segment lost 1 base and the J segment 2 bases; nucleotides outside the gene matches: 1. Germline V gives CDR1 SGHVS, CDR2 FQNEAQ.

The chain carries TRBV19 and TRBJ2-6, with 10 bases aligning to TRBD1. In germline, CDR1 is LNHDA, CDR2 SQIVND (reference sequence). With V trimmed by 5 bases and J by 2 bases, 6 bases remained unmatched. This CDR3 has 17 residues. CDR3: CASSPRQGATGANVLTF. The CDR3 DNA reads as TGTGCCAGTAGTCCCCGACAGGGGGCTACTGGGGCCAACGTCCTGACTTTC.